The 2 T cell receptor beta chains given below trace back to one sample, sequenced in a study of CD8 T cells in Susac syndrome. RNA, at about 0.5 to 1 ug, was reverse transcribed with random hexamers. TCRdb re-called the immunoSEQ multiplex PCR reads with MiXCR, one entry per CDR3 protein. The sample holds more than 250,000 distinct CDR3 sequences, 92% seen once. Material: CD4+ T cells from PBMCs. The source of these receptors is a human donor with multiple sclerosis.

The DNA of the CDR3 is TGTGCCAGCAGCTCCCCGGCGATCCCGGGGAGAAATGAGCAGTTCTTC. It encodes CASSSPAIPGRNEQFF. This chain uses TRBV7-3 with TRBJ2-1; possible D gene TRBD2, 5 bases. CDR3 size: 16 residues. V lost 4 bases, J lost 7 bases, and 20 bases lay in between. The V gene's germline CDR1 is SGHTA and CDR2 FQGTGA.

This chain connects TRBV20-1 to TRBJ1-2, with D uncertain. With 0 bases removed from V and 5 bases from J, the gap between germline ends came to 10 bases. Germline CDR1 is DFQATT and CDR2 is SNEGSKA (reference sequence). The CDR3 contains 13 residues. The CDR3 region has the DNA TGCAGTGCTAGAGAGGAGGGAGGATATGGCTACACCTTC. Residues: CSAREEGGYGYTF.